This is a list of T cell receptor beta chains from one sample in a study of T cell responses to AZD1222 COVID-19 vaccine. This table comes from immunoSEQ multiplex PCR, and its TCRdb copy is limited to in-frame clones, with some not included. The top ten hold 2% to 3% of the sample, which has more than 100,000 clones, 87% seen once. Specimen: peripheral blood, collected 28 days after the second AZD1222 dose. These receptors originate from an adult who received the AZD1222 COVID-19 vaccine. CDR3s include the opening cysteine and the closing phenylalanine or tryptophan. D genes are given only for firm matches. Where a row states a size, it is once, few, many or the class of an expanded clone; other rows omit it.

v_gene: TRBV6-5
len: 12
d_gene: TRBD1
j_gene: TRBJ1-2
abundance: .
CDR3nt: TGTGCCAGCAGCGTGACAGGGTATGGCTACACCTTC
CDR3aa: CASSVTGYGYTF

v_gene: TRBV18
len: 13
d_gene: TRBD1
j_gene: TRBJ1-2
abundance: .
CDR3nt: TGTGCCAGCTCACCGGACAGGGACTATGGCTACACCTTC
CDR3aa: CASSPDRDYGYTF

v_gene: TRBV2
len: 15
d_gene: TRBD1
j_gene: TRBJ2-7
abundance: .
CDR3nt: TGTGCCAGCAGCCGATTAGACCGGGACAGCTACGAGCAGTACTTC
CDR3aa: CASSRLDRDSYEQYF

v_gene: TRBV6-5
len: 14
d_gene: TRBD2
j_gene: TRBJ2-3
abundance: .
CDR3nt: TGTGCCAGGCCTAGCGGGGAGAGTACAGATACGCAGTATTTT
CDR3aa: CARPSGESTDTQYF

v_gene: TRBV19
len: 16
d_gene: TRBD2
j_gene: TRBJ2-2
abundance: .
CDR3nt: TGTGCCAGTAGTTCCCCCGGGGGGAGCAACACCGGGGAGCTGTTTTTT
CDR3aa: CASSSPGGSNTGELFF

v_gene: TRBV7-2
len: 16
d_gene: TRBD2
j_gene: TRBJ2-5
abundance: .
CDR3nt: TGTGCCAGCAGCTTAACCCCCCGGGGGGTCCGGGAGACCCAGTACTTC
CDR3aa: CASSLTPRGVRETQYF

v_gene: TRBV28
len: 15
d_gene: TRBD1
j_gene: TRBJ2-2
abundance: .
CDR3nt: TGTGCCAGCCAAATAGGGACAGCGAACACCGGGGAGCTGTTTTTT
CDR3aa: CASQIGTANTGELFF

v_gene: TRBV19
len: 16
d_gene: TRBD1
j_gene: TRBJ1-4
abundance: .
CDR3nt: TGTGCCAGTAGTATGGGGGGACAGACCCTTGGCGAAAAACTGTTTTTT
CDR3aa: CASSMGGQTLGEKLFF

v_gene: TRBV19
len: 14
d_gene: TRBD1
j_gene: TRBJ1-4
abundance: .
CDR3nt: TGTGCCAGTACCTGGGGGACAGGGGATGAAAAACTGTTTTTT
CDR3aa: CASTWGTGDEKLFF

v_gene: TRBV27
len: 16
d_gene: TRBD2
j_gene: TRBJ2-5
abundance: .
CDR3nt: TGTGCCAGCAGCCCCCACGGGACTAGCGGGCAAGAGACCCAGTACTTC
CDR3aa: CASSPHGTSGQETQYF

v_gene: TRBV19
len: 13
d_gene: TRBD1
j_gene: TRBJ1-1
abundance: .
CDR3nt: TGTGCCAGTAGTATGACAGGGGACACTGAAGCTTTCTTT
CDR3aa: CASSMTGDTEAFF

v_gene: TRBV2
len: 14
d_gene: .
j_gene: TRBJ1-2
abundance: .
CDR3nt: TGTGCCAGCAGTGATCCGGGACGGAGCTATGGCTACACCTTC
CDR3aa: CASSDPGRSYGYTF

v_gene: TRBV9
len: 15
d_gene: .
j_gene: TRBJ1-1
abundance: .
CDR3nt: TGTGCCAGCAGCTCTAGCGGATGGGTCAACACTGAAGCTTTCTTT
CDR3aa: CASSSSGWVNTEAFF

v_gene: TRBV18
len: 18
d_gene: .
j_gene: TRBJ2-7
abundance: .
CDR3nt: TGTGCCAGCTCACGTTTACCCGGGGCCTCTGGTTCTACCTACGAGCAGTACTTC
CDR3aa: CASSRLPGASGSTYEQYF

v_gene: TRBV6-4
len: 15
d_gene: .
j_gene: TRBJ2-3
abundance: .
CDR3nt: TGTGCCAGCAGTGCCGACAGTGCTAGCACAGATACGCAGTATTTT
CDR3aa: CASSADSASTDTQYF

v_gene: TRBV5-1
len: 16
d_gene: .
j_gene: TRBJ1-6
abundance: .
CDR3nt: TGCGCCAGCAGCTTGGCCCCGGCAGGGAGTAATTCACCCCTCCACTTT
CDR3aa: CASSLAPAGSNSPLHF

v_gene: TRBV5-1
len: 13
d_gene: TRBD2
j_gene: TRBJ2-3
abundance: .
CDR3nt: TGCGCCAGCGGTACTAGCGGCACAGATACGCAGTATTTT
CDR3aa: CASGTSGTDTQYF

v_gene: TRBV5-4
len: 15
d_gene: .
j_gene: TRBJ2-5
abundance: .
CDR3nt: TGTGCCAGCAGCTTGGGTCAGGGATGGGGTAAGACCCAGTACTTC
CDR3aa: CASSLGQGWGKTQYF

v_gene: TRBV7-2
len: 16
d_gene: .
j_gene: TRBJ2-1
abundance: .
CDR3nt: TGTGCCAGCACCGAAACCGGGACACCAGCCTACAATGAGCAGTTCTTC
CDR3aa: CASTETGTPAYNEQFF

v_gene: TRBV9
len: 16
d_gene: .
j_gene: TRBJ2-1
abundance: .
CDR3nt: TGTGCCAGCAGCGTAGCCGGGGAGAGCTCCTACAATGAGCAGTTCTTC
CDR3aa: CASSVAGESSYNEQFF

v_gene: TRBV7-2
len: 14
d_gene: .
j_gene: TRBJ2-5
abundance: .
CDR3nt: TGTGCCAGCAGCTTAGGGTTCAGGTGGGAGACCCAGTACTTC
CDR3aa: CASSLGFRWETQYF

v_gene: TRBV30
len: 13
d_gene: .
j_gene: TRBJ1-2
abundance: few
CDR3nt: TGTGCCTGGAGTTTTAGTGGGTGGGGTAGCTACACCTTC
CDR3aa: CAWSFSGWGSYTF

v_gene: TRBV9
len: 13
d_gene: .
j_gene: TRBJ1-2
abundance: .
CDR3nt: TGTGCCAGCAGCGTAGTAATAGGACATGGCTACACCTTC
CDR3aa: CASSVVIGHGYTF

v_gene: TRBV3-1/TRBV3-2
len: 17
d_gene: .
j_gene: TRBJ2-1
abundance: .
CDR3nt: TGTGCCAGCAGCCCACCCAGGGGAGGGCCAACCCCCAATGAGCAGTTCTTC
CDR3aa: CASSPPRGGPTPNEQFF

v_gene: TRBV7-2
len: 13
d_gene: .
j_gene: TRBJ1-1
abundance: .
CDR3nt: TGTGCCAGCAGCTCTCAGGGTTACACTGAAGCTTTCTTT
CDR3aa: CASSSQGYTEAFF

v_gene: TRBV3-1/TRBV3-2
len: 13
d_gene: .
j_gene: TRBJ1-4
abundance: .
CDR3nt: TGTGCCAGCAGCCTTGCTAGCGGTGAAAAACTGTTTTTT
CDR3aa: CASSLASGEKLFF

v_gene: TRBV7-2
len: 14
d_gene: .
j_gene: TRBJ2-5
abundance: .
CDR3nt: TGTGCCAGCAGCCTCCAAAGAAATCAAGAGACCCAGTACTTC
CDR3aa: CASSLQRNQETQYF

v_gene: TRBV5-1
len: 16
d_gene: TRBD2
j_gene: TRBJ2-2
abundance: .
CDR3nt: TGCGCCAGCACCTCCGGGAGGTGGGGTAGGATCGGGGAGCTGTTTTTT
CDR3aa: CASTSGRWGRIGELFF

v_gene: TRBV5-5
len: 16
d_gene: .
j_gene: TRBJ1-2
abundance: .
CDR3nt: TGTGCCAGCAGCTCGGCAGGGAGGGCCTCTACCTATGGCTACACCTTC
CDR3aa: CASSSAGRASTYGYTF

v_gene: TRBV5-1
len: 14
d_gene: .
j_gene: TRBJ2-3
abundance: .
CDR3nt: TGCGCCAGCAGCCAGGATAGTAGCACAGATACGCAGTATTTT
CDR3aa: CASSQDSSTDTQYF

v_gene: TRBV7-9
len: 15
d_gene: .
j_gene: TRBJ2-1
abundance: .
CDR3nt: TGTGCCAGCAGCCCACGGGGCAATCTTTACAATGAGCAGTTCTTC
CDR3aa: CASSPRGNLYNEQFF

v_gene: TRBV6-2/TRBV6-3
len: 15
d_gene: .
j_gene: TRBJ1-2
abundance: .
CDR3nt: TGTGCCAGCAGTCTATGGACGAACCAAGTCTATGGCTACACCTTC
CDR3aa: CASSLWTNQVYGYTF

v_gene: TRBV7-9
len: 12
d_gene: .
j_gene: TRBJ1-1
abundance: .
CDR3nt: TGTGCCAGCAGCTTAAAGGTAGCTGAAGCTTTCTTT
CDR3aa: CASSLKVAEAFF

v_gene: TRBV15
len: 15
d_gene: .
j_gene: TRBJ2-2
abundance: .
CDR3nt: TGTGCCACCAGCAGAGATGGACGGGTCACCGGGGAGCTGTTTTTT
CDR3aa: CATSRDGRVTGELFF

v_gene: TRBV6-5
len: 14
d_gene: TRBD2
j_gene: TRBJ2-5
abundance: .
CDR3nt: TGTGCCAGCAGAGCGGGACTAGCTCGAGAGACCCAGTACTTC
CDR3aa: CASRAGLARETQYF

v_gene: TRBV5-8
len: 15
d_gene: TRBD1
j_gene: TRBJ1-4
abundance: .
CDR3nt: TGTGCCAGCAGCTTGTTTTCGGGACAGGGGGAAAAACTGTTTTTT
CDR3aa: CASSLFSGQGEKLFF

v_gene: TRBV5-1
len: 15
d_gene: .
j_gene: TRBJ2-6
abundance: .
CDR3nt: TGCGCCAGCAGCTTGATACCCAGTGGGGCCAACGTCCTGACTTTC
CDR3aa: CASSLIPSGANVLTF

v_gene: TRBV4-3
len: 15
d_gene: .
j_gene: TRBJ1-2
abundance: few
CDR3nt: TGCGCCAGCAGCCAAGAGGTTGGCAGCCCGTATGGCTACACCTTC
CDR3aa: CASSQEVGSPYGYTF

v_gene: TRBV7-3
len: 14
d_gene: .
j_gene: TRBJ2-1
abundance: .
CDR3nt: TGTGCCAGCAGCTTAGGTATAGGGGCCAATGAGCAGTTCTTC
CDR3aa: CASSLGIGANEQFF

v_gene: TRBV20-1
len: 11
d_gene: .
j_gene: TRBJ2-7
abundance: .
CDR3nt: TGCAGTGCTAGAGATCGGGGCGAGCAGTACTTC
CDR3aa: CSARDRGEQYF

v_gene: TRBV6-5
len: 15
d_gene: .
j_gene: TRBJ2-2
abundance: .
CDR3nt: TGTGCCAGCAACCTTATGCCGGGGACAACCGGGGAGCTGTTTTTT
CDR3aa: CASNLMPGTTGELFF

v_gene: TRBV4-2
len: 15
d_gene: .
j_gene: TRBJ1-1
abundance: .
CDR3nt: TGTGCCAGCAGCCTACAAGGGGCAGCGAACACTGAAGCTTTCTTT
CDR3aa: CASSLQGAANTEAFF

v_gene: TRBV27
len: 16
d_gene: .
j_gene: TRBJ1-2
abundance: .
CDR3nt: TGTGCCAGCAGTCCCTTGGGGGTCGGGACCTTCGGGGGCTACACCTTC
CDR3aa: CASSPLGVGTFGGYTF